This TCR beta chain emerged from a study of T cell repertoires in aging, cancer and after chemotherapy. Study-wide background: Donors were grouped into six age bands spanning 30 or younger through 70 or older. The full dataset contained several million TCR reads. Patients with chronic lymphocytic leukemia were sampled before and after fludarabine- or bendamustine-based chemotherapy. Regarding the study as a whole: Untreated cancer patients had significantly lower blood TCR diversity than age-matched healthy donors.

Relative to its sample, this clonotype is medium-sized. As yet, its antigen is unknown. A junction boundary mismatches the germline segment, possibly from a read error. Multiplex touch-down PCR with TRB-A/B primers amplified rearranged V-D-J TRB sequences. One entry per CDR3 protein, called by TCRdb with MiXCR from the multiplex PCR reads. The sample yields 4,000 to 6,000 distinct CDR3 sequences, more than 25% seen once. The CDR3 has 17 residues. CDR1 is SGHDT, CDR2 YYEEEE, per germline. The template was genomic DNA from peripheral blood, not RNA. This receptor was identified in a human donor with a blood cancer. The specimen sequenced was blood. The chain couples TRBV5-6 to TRBJ2-7; D might be TRBD1 (6 bases). CDR3 in DNA: TGTGCCAGCAGTTTGGGAGCCTCAGGGGCGGTTGGGCACGAGCAGTACTTC. Its protein is CASSLGASGAVGHEQYF.